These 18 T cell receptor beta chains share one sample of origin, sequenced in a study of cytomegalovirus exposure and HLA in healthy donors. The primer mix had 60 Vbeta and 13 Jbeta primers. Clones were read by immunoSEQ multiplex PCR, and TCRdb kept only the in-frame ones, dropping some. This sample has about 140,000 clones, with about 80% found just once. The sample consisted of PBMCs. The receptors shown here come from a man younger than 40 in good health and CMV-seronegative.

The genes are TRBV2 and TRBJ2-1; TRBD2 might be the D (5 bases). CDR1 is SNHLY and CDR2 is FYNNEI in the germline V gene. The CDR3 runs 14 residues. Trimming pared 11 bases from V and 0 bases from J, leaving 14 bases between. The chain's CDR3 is CACPGGSSYNEQFF. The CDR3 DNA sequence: TGTGCCTGCCCCGGTGGGAGCTCCTACAATGAGCAGTTCTTC.

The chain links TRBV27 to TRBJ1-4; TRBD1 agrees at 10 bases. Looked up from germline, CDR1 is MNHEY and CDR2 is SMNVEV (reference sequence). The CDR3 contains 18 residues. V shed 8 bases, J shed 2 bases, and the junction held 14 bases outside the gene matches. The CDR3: CASSGTGDSSWTNEKLFF. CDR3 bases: TGTGCCAGCTCCGGGACAGGGGATAGTAGTTGGACTAATGAAAAACTGTTTTTT.

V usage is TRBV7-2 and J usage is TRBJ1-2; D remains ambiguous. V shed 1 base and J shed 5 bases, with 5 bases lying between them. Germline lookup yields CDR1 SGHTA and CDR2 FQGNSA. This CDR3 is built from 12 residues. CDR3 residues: CASSLDLYGYTF. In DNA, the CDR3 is TGTGCCAGCAGCTTAGACTTGTATGGCTACACCTTC.

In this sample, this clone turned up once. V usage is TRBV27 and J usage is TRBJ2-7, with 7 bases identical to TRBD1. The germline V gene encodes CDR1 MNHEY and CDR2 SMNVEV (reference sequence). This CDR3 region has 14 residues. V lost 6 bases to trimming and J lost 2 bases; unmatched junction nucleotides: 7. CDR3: CASRYTGVPYEQYF. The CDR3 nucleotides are TGTGCCAGCAGATATACAGGGGTACCCTACGAGCAGTACTTC.

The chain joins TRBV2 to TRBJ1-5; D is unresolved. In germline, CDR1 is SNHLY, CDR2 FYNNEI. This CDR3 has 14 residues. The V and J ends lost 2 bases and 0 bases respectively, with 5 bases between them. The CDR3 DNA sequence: TGTGCCAGCAGTGAAACAGATAGCAATCAGCCCCAGCATTTT. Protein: CASSETDSNQPQHF.

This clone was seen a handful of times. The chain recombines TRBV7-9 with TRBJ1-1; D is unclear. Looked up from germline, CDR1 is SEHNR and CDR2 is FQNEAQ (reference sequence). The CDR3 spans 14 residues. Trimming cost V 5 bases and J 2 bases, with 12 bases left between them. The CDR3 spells CASSPSRLNTEAFF. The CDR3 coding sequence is TGTGCCAGCAGCCCCAGCAGACTAAACACTGAAGCTTTCTTT.

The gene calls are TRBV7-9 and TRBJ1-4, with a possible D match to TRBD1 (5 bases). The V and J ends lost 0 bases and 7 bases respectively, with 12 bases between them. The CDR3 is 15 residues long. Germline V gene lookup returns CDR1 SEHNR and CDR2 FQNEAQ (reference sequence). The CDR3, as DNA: TGTGCCAGCAGCTTAGCTGGGCAGGGAACTGAAAAACTGTTTTTT. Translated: CASSLAGQGTEKLFF. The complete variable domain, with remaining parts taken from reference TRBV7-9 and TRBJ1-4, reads DTGVSQNPRHKITKRGQNVTFRCDPISEHNRLYWYRQTLGQGPEFLTYFQNEAQLEKSRLLSDRFSAERPKGSFSTLEIQRTEQGDSAMYLCASSLAGQGTEKLFFGSGTQLSVL.

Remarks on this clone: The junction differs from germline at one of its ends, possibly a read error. CDR3 sequence reads: CASSLRWNTEAFF. The CDR3 coding sequence is TGTGCTAGCAGCTTACGGTGGAACACTGAAGCTTTCTTT. The V gene is TRBV7-7, the J gene TRBJ1-1; no definite D call. This CDR3 has 13 amino acids. Germline CDR1 reads SSHAT; CDR2 reads FNYEAQ (reference sequence).

This chain's CDR3 is CASSRDVGTGVGTEAFF. DNA of the CDR3: TGTGCCAGCAGCCGGGACGTGGGCACAGGGGTTGGCACTGAAGCTTTCTTT. This chain connects TRBV5-5 to TRBJ1-1; 7 bases agree with TRBD1. Germline V gene sequence: CDR1 SGHKS, CDR2 YYEKEE (reference sequence). This CDR3 comprises 17 residues. Trimming removed 4 bases from V and 4 bases from J; junction bases left unmatched: 16.

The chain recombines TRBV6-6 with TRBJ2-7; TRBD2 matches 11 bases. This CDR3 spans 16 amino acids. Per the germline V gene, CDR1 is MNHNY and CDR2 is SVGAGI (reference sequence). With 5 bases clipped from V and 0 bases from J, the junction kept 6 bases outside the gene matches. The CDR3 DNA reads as TGTGCCAGCAGTAGCGTCGGACTAGCGGGCTCCTACGAGCAGTACTTC. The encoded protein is CASSSVGLAGSYEQYF.

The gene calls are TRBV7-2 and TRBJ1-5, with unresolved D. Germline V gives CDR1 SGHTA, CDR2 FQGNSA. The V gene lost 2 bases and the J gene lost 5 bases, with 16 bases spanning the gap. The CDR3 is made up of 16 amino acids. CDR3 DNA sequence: TGTGCCAGCAGCTTACAACCAGTTTCCGTCTATCAGCCCCAGCATTTT. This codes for CASSLQPVSVYQPQHF.

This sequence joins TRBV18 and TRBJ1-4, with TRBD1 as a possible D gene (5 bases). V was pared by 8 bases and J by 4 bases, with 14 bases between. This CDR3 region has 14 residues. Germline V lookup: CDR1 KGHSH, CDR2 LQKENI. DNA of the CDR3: TGTGCCAGCCACCCGCCGGGACTTAATGAAAAACTGTTTTTT. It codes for CASHPPGLNEKLFF.

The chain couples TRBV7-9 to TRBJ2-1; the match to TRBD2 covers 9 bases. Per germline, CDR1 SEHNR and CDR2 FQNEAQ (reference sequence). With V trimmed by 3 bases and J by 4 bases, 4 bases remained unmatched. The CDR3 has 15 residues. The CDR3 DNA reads TGTGCCAGCAGCTTGTGGCTAGCGGGGTACAATGAGCAGTTCTTC. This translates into CASSLWLAGYNEQFF.

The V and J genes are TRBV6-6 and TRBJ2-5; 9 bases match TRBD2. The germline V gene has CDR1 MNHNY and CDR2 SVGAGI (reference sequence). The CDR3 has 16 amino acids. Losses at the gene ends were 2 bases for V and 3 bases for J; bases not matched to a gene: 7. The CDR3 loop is CASSYPGVAGEETQYF. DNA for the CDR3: TGTGCCAGCAGTTACCCCGGGGTAGCGGGAGAAGAGACCCAGTACTTC.

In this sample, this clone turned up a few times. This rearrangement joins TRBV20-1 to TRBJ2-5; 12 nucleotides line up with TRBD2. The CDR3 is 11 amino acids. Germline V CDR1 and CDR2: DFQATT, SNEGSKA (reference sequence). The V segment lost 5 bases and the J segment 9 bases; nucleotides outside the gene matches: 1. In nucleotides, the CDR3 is TGCAGTGCTCCTAGCGGGAGGGCCCAGTACTTC. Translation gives CSAPSGRAQYF.

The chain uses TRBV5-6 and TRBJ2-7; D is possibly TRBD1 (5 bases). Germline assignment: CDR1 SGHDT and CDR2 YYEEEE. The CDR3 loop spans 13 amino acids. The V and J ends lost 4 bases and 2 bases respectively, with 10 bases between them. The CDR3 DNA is TGTGCCAGCAGCCCCGCGACAGCCTACGAGCAGTACTTC. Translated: CASSPATAYEQYF.

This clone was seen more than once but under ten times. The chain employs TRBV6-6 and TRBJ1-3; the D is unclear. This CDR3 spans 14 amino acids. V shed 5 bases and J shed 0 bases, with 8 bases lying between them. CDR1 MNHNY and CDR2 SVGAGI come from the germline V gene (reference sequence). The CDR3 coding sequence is TGTGCCAGCAGTCCACTTAACTCTGGAAACACCATATATTTT. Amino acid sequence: CASSPLNSGNTIYF.

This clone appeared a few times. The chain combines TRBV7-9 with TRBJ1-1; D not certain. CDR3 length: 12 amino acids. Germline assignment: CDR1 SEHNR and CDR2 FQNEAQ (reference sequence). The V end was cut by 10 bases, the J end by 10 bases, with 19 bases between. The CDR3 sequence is CATQSGGLGAFF. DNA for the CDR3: TGTGCCACGCAATCGGGAGGGCTTGGAGCTTTCTTT. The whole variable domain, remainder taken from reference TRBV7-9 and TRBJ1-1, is DTGVSQNPRHKITKRGQNVTFRCDPISEHNRLYWYRQTLGQGPEFLTYFQNEAQLEKSRLLSDRFSAERPKGSFSTLEIQRTEQGDSAMYLCATQSGGLGAFFGQGTRLTVV.